This TCR beta chain was documented in a study of T-cell reconstitution after alpha-beta-depleted transplantation in children. Points from the study as a whole: Reports say that about two months after transplant, the alpha-beta T cells came out of several hundred graft clones that had expanded. Newly made T cells mostly supplied T-cell counts and diversity one year after transplant.

This clonotype was picked up a small number of times. Its antigen is unidentified. A read error may produce the germline difference seen at one junction end. This sample's TCRbeta library carried unique molecular identifier barcodes. One entry per CDR3 protein results from TCRdb running MiXCR on the PCR reads. The profile shows approximately 130,000 distinct CDR3 sequences, roughly 9.7% of them singletons. CDR1 is DFQATT, CDR2 SNEGSKA, per germline (reference sequence). This CDR3 is built from 17 residues. The sequence was collected from a girl younger than two who had a stem cell transplant for combined immunodeficiency, so the T cells may come from the graft donor. The chain uses TRBV20-1 and TRBJ2-3; a possible D gene is TRBD1 (5 bases). This sample comprised PBMCs, mostly from graft donor cells, obtained 180 days after TCRalphabeta/CD19-depleted stem cell transplant. The CDR3 coding sequence is TGCAGTGCTAGAGATTCTGGTAGAAGGGGCCCCACAGATACGCAGTGTTTT. This encodes CSARDSGRRGPTDTQCF.